Each of the 20 T cell receptor beta chains below was sequenced from the same sample in a study of blood T cell repertoires in COVID-19 (dated by TCRdb to 2018 to 2021). The library was made by the immunoSEQ multiplex PCR assay. The immuneACCESS repertoire file appears here via TCRdb, limited to in-frame rearrangements. These files lack a portion of the clones; in checked studies, under half of the deficit traces to unresolved V genes, and the cause of the others is not known. A total of around 30,000 clones appear in this sample, approximately 90% of them only once. Approximately 2% of the sample goes to the ten largest clones. Material: peripheral blood. Every receptor here comes from a man in his fifties or sixties with active or convalescent COVID-19.

J is TRBJ1-3 and V is TRBV3-1 (or the pseudogene TRBV3-2), with 8 positions matching TRBD1. V shed 1 base and J 7 bases; nucleotides not matched to a gene: 3. Germline lookup yields CDR1 LGHDT and CDR2 YNNKEL (reference sequence). There are 14 residues in the CDR3. CDR3 loop: CASSQGGTGNTIYF. The CDR3 DNA reads TGTGCCAGCAGCCAAGGCGGGACAGGCAACACCATATATTTT.

This clone was picked up one time. The chain recombines TRBV30 with TRBJ2-7, with TRBD1 identical over 8 bases. The CDR3 has 19 amino acids. J gave up 4 bases and V 0 bases, and 20 bases lay outside the gene matches. In germline, CDR1 is GTSNPN, CDR2 SVGIG (reference sequence). The CDR3 spells CAWSVLFSARTGKVYEQYF. CDR3 in DNA: TGTGCCTGGAGTGTATTATTTTCCGCCCGGACAGGGAAAGTTTACGAGCAGTACTTC.

The V and J genes are TRBV21-1 and TRBJ2-7; the D call TRBD1 from the table was never checked on the DNA. TRBV21-1 is marked as a pseudogene. The CDR3 loop spans 14 amino acids. CDR3 sequence: CASSGQSRGYEQYF. The DNA for the CDR3 is TGTGCCAGCAGCGGCCAGTCTCGTGGCTACGAGCAGTACTTC.

J is TRBJ2-2 and V is TRBV28, with a possible D match to TRBD1 (6 bases). The CDR3 consists of 17 residues. Trimming left V 8 bases short and J 0 bases short, with 19 bases between. In germline, CDR1 is MDHEN, CDR2 SYDVKM. CDR3 DNA sequence: TGTGCCAGCCACTCTCACTGGGACACCTCGAACACCGGGGAGCTGTTTTTT. It codes for CASHSHWDTSNTGELFF.

The chain joins TRBV29-1 to TRBJ2-2, with 10 nucleotides matching TRBD2. Germline-derived CDR1 and CDR2 are SQVTM and ANQGSEA. V lost 0 bases and J lost 4; bases outside the gene matches: 8. The CDR3 runs to 17 residues. CDR3 nucleotides: TGCAGCGTTGAAGACGCTAGCGGGAGTTGGAGCACCGGGGAGCTGTTTTTT. Residues: CSVEDASGSWSTGELFF.

The chain joins TRBV30 to TRBJ1-1; D is unresolved. CDR1 GTSNPN and CDR2 SVGIG come from the germline V gene (reference sequence). Trimming stripped 2 bases from V and 7 bases from J, with 8 bases between. The CDR3 spans 11 residues. CDR3 sequence (DNA): TGTGCCTGGAGTCTGCAGAATGAAGCTTTCTTT. Translated: CAWSLQNEAFF.

The chain combines TRBV6-5 with TRBJ2-7; possibly TRBD1 for D (5 bases). V lost 0 bases to trimming and J lost 2 bases, with 14 bases between them. Germline V lookup: CDR1 MNHEY, CDR2 SVGAGI. This CDR3 is built from 16 residues. The CDR3 region has the DNA TGTGCCAGCAGTTACTCGAAGGGGCATACGACCTACGAGCAGTACTTC. Protein product: CASSYSKGHTTYEQYF.

The chain links TRBV5-1 to TRBJ2-3; TRBD2 might be the D (6 bases). CDR1 and CDR2 (germline): SGHRS, YFSETQ. The CDR3 is made up of 16 amino acids. Deletions cut 1 base from V and 3 bases from J, with 15 bases between. In DNA form, the CDR3 reads TGCGCCAGCAGCTTGCGGGGTAGCGGAGGGACAGATACGCAGTATTTT. Translating gives CASSLRGSGGTDTQYF. Full variable domain (missing parts from reference TRBV5-1 and TRBJ2-3): KAGVTQTPRYLIKTRGQQVTLSCSPISGHRSVSWYQQTPGQGLQFLFEYFSETQRNKGNFPGRFSGRQFSNSRSEMNVSTLELGDSALYLCASSLRGSGGTDTQYFGPGTRLTVL.

V is TRBV10-2 and J is TRBJ1-6, with TRBD1 as a possible D gene (5 bases). Trimming removed 1 base at V and 5 bases at J, with 9 bases between. The germline V gene has CDR1 WSHSY and CDR2 SAAADI. This CDR3 is 15 amino acids long. DNA for the CDR3: TGCGCCAGCAGTGAGTGGTCGGGGGATAATTCACCCCTCCACTTT. Its protein product is CASSEWSGDNSPLHF.

CDR3 protein: CASSFTGADTQYF. CDR3 in DNA: TGTGCCAGCAGCTTTACAGGGGCAGATACGCAGTATTTT. The rearrangement links TRBV5-6 to TRBJ2-3, with 7 nucleotides matching TRBD1. The trim removed 2 bases at V and 4 bases at J, leaving 1 base unmatched. CDR3 length: 13 residues. Germline V gives CDR1 SGHDT, CDR2 YYEEEE.

The chain carries TRBV28 and TRBJ1-5; 9 nucleotides align to TRBD1. The CDR3 has 16 residues. The germline V gene has CDR1 MDHEN and CDR2 SYDVKM. The junction had 4 bases not matched to a gene; V was cut back by 3 bases and J by 1 base. Written as DNA, the CDR3 is TGTGCCAGCAGTTTTTCGACAGGGGGAAGCAATCAGCCCCAGCATTTT. It encodes CASSFSTGGSNQPQHF.

The rearrangement uses TRBV7-9 and TRBJ2-2, with 7 bases identical to TRBD2. Germline V CDR1 and CDR2: SEHNR, FQNEAQ (reference sequence). This CDR3 region has 15 residues. Losses at the gene ends were 3 bases for V and 6 bases for J; bases not matched to a gene: 7. Here the CDR3 DNA reads TGTGCCAGCAGCTTGGGAGGGGCGTCTCCCGGGGAGCTGTTTTTT. Its protein product is CASSLGGASPGELFF.

The chain uses TRBV7-6 and TRBJ1-1; TRBD1 might be the D (5 bases). From germline, CDR1 is SGHVS and CDR2 FNYEAQ. V was cut by 4 bases and J by 5 bases, with 17 bases left in between. The CDR3 spans 15 residues. The CDR3 DNA reads TGTGCCAGCAGCTCAAACGGGGGAGGGCGGACTGAAGCTTTCTTT. Translating it yields CASSSNGGGRTEAFF.

The chain joins TRBV5-1 to TRBJ2-7; TRBD2 matches 12 bases. The V gene end was trimmed by 0 bases and the J gene end by 2 bases; junction bases not matched to a gene: 3. The CDR3 spans 16 residues. Germline CDR1 and CDR2: SGHRS and YFSETQ. CDR3 DNA sequence: TGCGCCAGCAGCTTGGAACTAGCGGGAGGCGCCTACGAGCAGTACTTC. Translated, it gives CASSLELAGGAYEQYF. Together with reference TRBV5-1 and TRBJ2-7, the CDR3 gives the full variable domain: KAGVTQTPRYLIKTRGQQVTLSCSPISGHRSVSWYQQTPGQGLQFLFEYFSETQRNKGNFPGRFSGRQFSNSRSEMNVSTLELGDSALYLCASSLELAGGAYEQYFGPGTRLTVT.

The chain couples TRBV13 to TRBJ2-3; 7 bases are a match to TRBD2. This CDR3 is built from 16 residues. CDR1 is PRHDT, CDR2 FYEKMQ, per germline (reference sequence). V lost 5 bases and J lost 4; bases outside the gene matches: 12. Here the CDR3 DNA reads TGTGCCAGCAGCCTCAGACTAGCTTATCTCGCAGATACGCAGTATTTT. Translation gives CASSLRLAYLADTQYF.

V gene TRBV5-1 combines with J gene TRBJ1-3; 9 bases align to TRBD1. Germline V gene sequence: CDR1 SGHRS, CDR2 YFSETQ. The CDR3 runs 18 residues. Trimming took 4 bases from V and 3 from J; bases not matched to a gene: 14. In DNA form, the CDR3 reads TGCGCCAGCAGCCCCGCGGGTAACAGGGGGCGGATTGGAAACACCATATATTTT. It encodes CASSPAGNRGRIGNTIYF.

This rearrangement joins TRBV6-5 to TRBJ1-3, with D unresolved. V was clipped by 2 bases and J by 2 bases, with 10 bases between them. There are 15 residues in the CDR3. Germline loops: CDR1 MNHEY, CDR2 SVGAGI. The CDR3 spells CASSYTGNTGNTIYF. In DNA form, the CDR3 reads TGTGCCAGCAGTTACACCGGGAACACTGGAAACACCATATATTTT.

The gene calls are TRBV13 and TRBJ2-5; D not certain. In germline, CDR1 is PRHDT, CDR2 FYEKMQ (reference sequence). Trimming took off 6 bases at V and 1 base at J, with 9 bases between the two ends. There are 13 residues in the CDR3. CDR3: CASRYRTQETQYF. Written as DNA, the CDR3 is TGTGCCAGCAGATACAGAACCCAAGAGACCCAGTACTTC.

The chain links TRBV28 to TRBJ2-1; 7 positions agree with TRBD1. With 5 bases clipped from V and 5 bases from J, the junction kept 9 bases outside the gene matches. Germline CDR1 is MDHEN and CDR2 is SYDVKM. The CDR3 totals 15 residues. Written as DNA, the CDR3 is TGTGCCAGCAGTGGACCCGGGACAGCTGACAATGAGCAGTTCTTC. It encodes CASSGPGTADNEQFF.

The V and J genes are TRBV9 and TRBJ1-5, with 7 bases that match TRBD1. The germline gives CDR1 SGDLS, CDR2 YYNGEE. V lost 0 bases to trimming and J lost 4 bases; unmatched junction nucleotides: 1. This CDR3 region has 14 residues. CDR3 DNA sequence: TGTGCCAGCAGCGTAGCACAGGGGAATCAGCCCCAGCATTTT. This sequence encodes CASSVAQGNQPQHF.